This T cell receptor beta chain was obtained from a study of patients and donors after allogeneic stem cell transplantation. TCRdb ran MiXCR on the RT-PCR reads and lists one entry per CDR3 protein. The data show roughly 200,000 distinct CDR3 sequences, roughly 40% seen once. Trimming left V 0 bases short and J 4 bases short, with 6 bases between. The CDR3 totals 13 residues. From germline, CDR1 is SGHTA and CDR2 FQGTGA. The sample consisted of blood, either unsorted or a sorted T cell fraction (not recorded which). This TCR was sampled from a human donor who was either an allogeneic HSCT recipient or a stem cell or donor lymphocyte infusion donor (not recorded which). It is not recorded whose cells these are; they may come from a transplant donor. The V and J genes are TRBV7-3 and TRBJ1-1, with D uncertain. The CDR3 DNA follows: TGTGCCAGCAGCTTAACGCAAGGCACTGAAGCTTTCTTT. As protein: CASSLTQGTEAFF.